The 3 T cell receptor beta chains presented below share a single source sample, sequenced in a study of CD8+CD57+ T cells in acquired aplastic anemia. It was genomic DNA that served as the template for profiling TCR beta VDJ and CDR3. A single record per CDR3 protein comes from TCRdb applying MiXCR to the reads. Of about 100,000 distinct CDR3 sequences in the sample, 40% to 65% were seen once. Sequenced sample: sorted CD4+, CD8+, or CD8+CD57+ T cells (not recorded which) from PBMCs. These receptors were taken from a human donor in good health, serving as a control.

This clonotype was observed at least ten times. This chain joins TRBV10-2 and TRBJ2-7; D remains unclear. CDR1 is WSHSY, CDR2 SAAADI, per germline. CDR3 length: 14 residues. The V end was cut by 0 bases, the J end by 0 bases, with 6 bases between. The CDR3 nucleotides read TGCGCCAGCAGTGAGTCCAGAAGCTCCTACGAGCAGTACTTC. Translating it yields CASSESRSSYEQYF.

This clonotype was observed at least ten times. This chain links TRBV25-1 with TRBJ2-7; D may be TRBD1 (8 bases). This CDR3 region has 15 residues. V shed 4 bases and J shed 3 bases, with 16 bases lying between them. Germline V gene data show CDR1 as MGHDK and CDR2 as SYGVNS. The CDR3, as DNA: TGTGCCAGCAGTGGGGGGGGCAGGGGGCTCTACGAGCAGTACTTC. Translating it yields CASSGGGRGLYEQYF.

The chain carries TRBV6-1 and TRBJ1-1; D unclear. The germline V gene has CDR1 MNHNS and CDR2 SASEGT. Between the trimmed V and J ends, which lost 4 bases and 1 base, there was a span of 7 bases. The CDR3 contains 13 residues. CDR3 DNA sequence: TGTGCCAGCAGTGTCGTGGGGAACACTGAAGCTTTCTTT. It codes for CASSVVGNTEAFF.